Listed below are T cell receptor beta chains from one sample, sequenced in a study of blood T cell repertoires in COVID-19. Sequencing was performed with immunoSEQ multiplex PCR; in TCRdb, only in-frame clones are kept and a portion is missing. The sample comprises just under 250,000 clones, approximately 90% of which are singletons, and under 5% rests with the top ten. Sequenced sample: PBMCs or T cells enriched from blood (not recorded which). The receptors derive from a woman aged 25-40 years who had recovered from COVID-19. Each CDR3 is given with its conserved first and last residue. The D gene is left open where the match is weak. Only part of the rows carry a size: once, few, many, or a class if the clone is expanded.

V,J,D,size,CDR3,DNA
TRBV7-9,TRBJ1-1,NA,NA,CASSFKAEAFF,TGTGCCAGCAGCTTCAAAGCCGAAGCTTTCTTT
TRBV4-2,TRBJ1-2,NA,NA,CASSQEDSWDGYTF,TGTGCCAGCAGCCAAGAAGACAGCTGGGATGGCTACACCTTC
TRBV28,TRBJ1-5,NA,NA,CASRSLGQTRNQPQHF,TGTGCCAGCAGGTCACTCGGACAAACCCGGAATCAGCCCCAGCATTTT
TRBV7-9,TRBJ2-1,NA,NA,CASSPPREGNEQFF,TGTGCCAGCAGCCCCCCCCGGGAAGGCAATGAGCAGTTCTTC
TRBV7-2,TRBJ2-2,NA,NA,CASSPQRELFF,TGTGCCAGCAGCCCCCAGAGGGAGCTGTTTTTT
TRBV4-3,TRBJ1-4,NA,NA,CASSQESGSELFF,TGCGCCAGCAGCCAAGAGTCGGGGTCAGAACTGTTTTTT
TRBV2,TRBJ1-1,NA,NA,CASRDLRGRTEAFF,TGTGCCAGCAGAGACCTGAGAGGCCGCACTGAAGCTTTCTTT
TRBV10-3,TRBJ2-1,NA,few,CAISDTTNEQFF,TGTGCCATCAGTGATACAACCAATGAGCAGTTCTTC
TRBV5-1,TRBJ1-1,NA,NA,CASSLRSGTEAFF,TGCGCCAGCAGCCTCAGGTCGGGGACTGAAGCTTTCTTT
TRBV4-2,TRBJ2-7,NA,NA,CASSQGLQREFVEQYF,TGTGCCAGCAGCCAAGGACTGCAGAGGGAGTTCGTCGAGCAGTACTTC
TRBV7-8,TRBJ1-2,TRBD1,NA,CASSPNPTGNYGYTF,TGTGCCAGCAGCCCCAATCCGACAGGGAACTATGGCTACACCTTC
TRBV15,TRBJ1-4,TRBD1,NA,CATGLVTGVEKLFF,TGTGCCACCGGTCTCGTGACAGGGGTTGAAAAACTGTTTTTT
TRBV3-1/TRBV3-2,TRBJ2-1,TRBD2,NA,CASSHFLAGGLQFF,TGTGCCAGCAGCCACTTTCTAGCGGGAGGGCTGCAGTTCTTC
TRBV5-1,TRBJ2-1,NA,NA,CASSLVGDNYNEQFF,TGCGCCAGCAGCCTTGTGGGCGACAACTACAATGAGCAGTTCTTC
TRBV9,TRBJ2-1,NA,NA,CASSVGDSGSSYNEQFF,TGTGCCAGCAGCGTAGGTGATAGCGGAAGCTCCTACAATGAGCAGTTCTTC
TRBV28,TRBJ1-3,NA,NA,CASGEGVGNTIYF,TGTGCCAGCGGGGAGGGGGTCGGAAACACCATATATTTT
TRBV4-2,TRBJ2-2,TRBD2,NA,CASSLDSGRAGELFF,TGTGCCAGCAGCCTAGATAGCGGGAGGGCCGGGGAGCTGTTTTTT
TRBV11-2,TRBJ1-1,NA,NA,CASSSNAGALNTEAFF,TGTGCCAGCAGCTCAAACGCAGGGGCTCTGAACACTGAAGCTTTCTTT
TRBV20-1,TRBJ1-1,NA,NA,CRLGGGTEAFF,TGCAGGCTCGGGGGGGGCACTGAAGCTTTCTTT
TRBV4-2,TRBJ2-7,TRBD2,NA,CASSQDPAGTYEQYF,TGTGCCAGCAGCCAAGATCCAGCGGGGACCTACGAGCAGTACTTC
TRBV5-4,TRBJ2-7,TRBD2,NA,CASSLEGLAGVEQYF,TGTGCCAGCAGCTTGGAGGGACTAGCGGGAGTAGAGCAGTACTTC
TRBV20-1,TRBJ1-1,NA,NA,CSASQGGPTTEAFF,TGCAGTGCTAGTCAGGGAGGACCAACCACTGAAGCTTTCTTT
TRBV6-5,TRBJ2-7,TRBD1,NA,CASSRDRGTYEQYF,TGTGCCAGCAGCCGGGACAGGGGAACCTACGAGCAGTACTTC
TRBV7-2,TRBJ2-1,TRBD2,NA,CASSPGGGGLYNEQFF,TGTGCCAGCAGCCCAGGTGGGGGGGGTCTGTACAATGAGCAGTTCTTC
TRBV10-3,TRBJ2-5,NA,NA,CAISQTSISETQYF,TGTGCCATCAGCCAGACTAGTATTTCGGAGACCCAGTACTTC
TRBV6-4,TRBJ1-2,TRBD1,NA,CASSDSSGTGGNGYTF,TGTGCCAGCAGTGACTCATCCGGGACAGGGGGCAATGGCTACACCTTC
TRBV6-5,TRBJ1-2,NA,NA,CASSYSDNPGVYGYTF,TGTGCCAGCAGTTACTCTGACAACCCGGGAGTATATGGCTACACCTTC
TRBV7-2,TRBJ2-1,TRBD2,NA,CASSLGLAVYNEQFF,TGTGCCAGCAGCTTGGGACTAGCGGTCTACAATGAGCAGTTCTTC
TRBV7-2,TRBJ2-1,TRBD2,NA,CASSPTGTSSNEQFF,TGTGCCAGCAGCCCAACCGGGACTAGCTCCAATGAGCAGTTCTTC
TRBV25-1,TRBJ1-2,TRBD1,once,CASSEQGTGDYGYTF,TGTGCCAGCAGTGAACAAGGGACAGGGGACTATGGCTACACCTTC
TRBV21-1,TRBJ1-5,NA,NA,CASSKTQPQHF,TGTGCCAGCAGCAAGACACAGCCCCAGCATTTT
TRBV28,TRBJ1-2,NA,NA,CASTLDSNYGYTF,TGTGCCAGCACCCTCGACAGTAACTATGGCTACACCTTC
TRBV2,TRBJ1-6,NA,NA,CASNQGRAGNSPLHF,TGTGCCAGCAACCAGGGAAGGGCGGGAAATTCACCCCTCCACTTT
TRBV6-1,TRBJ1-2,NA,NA,CASSDRAYGYTF,TGTGCCAGCAGTGACAGGGCCTATGGCTACACCTTC
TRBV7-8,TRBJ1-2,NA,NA,CASSRTEANYGYTF,TGTGCCAGCAGCCGAACCGAGGCTAACTATGGCTACACCTTC